Listed below are T cell receptor beta chains from one sample, sequenced in a study of CD8+ T cells in alopecia areata. Sequencing used immunoSEQ multiplex PCR; TCRdb keeps in-frame clones, though not all of them. The sample holds around 69,000 clones, 50% to 75% seen once. Sequencing was performed on CD8+ T cells sorted from blood, taken at week 0. These receptors originate from a human donor with alopecia areata. The conserved cysteine and the conserved F or W are not part of the CDR3 here. Clone size is stated in some rows and not others, as once, few, many or a class when expanded.

CDR3 protein: ASSLVAGGYNEQF
J gene: TRBJ2-1
V gene: TRBV5-6
clone size: NA
CDR3 length: 13

CDR3 protein: ASSQVQSSYNEQF
J gene: TRBJ2-1
V gene: TRBV4-3
clone size: NA
CDR3 length: 13

CDR3 protein: ASSFSGAPDTQY
J gene: TRBJ2-3
V gene: TRBV13
clone size: once
CDR3 length: 12

CDR3 protein: AWSTSGGPYNEQF
J gene: TRBJ2-1
V gene: TRBV30
clone size: NA
CDR3 length: 13

CDR3 protein: ASSPPGQGAHTEAF
J gene: TRBJ1-1
V gene: TRBV5-1
clone size: NA
CDR3 length: 14

CDR3 protein: ATSRRGSLMETQY
J gene: TRBJ2-5
V gene: TRBV15
clone size: NA
CDR3 length: 13

CDR3 protein: SVEETGYGYGYT
J gene: TRBJ1-2
V gene: TRBV29-1
clone size: NA
CDR3 length: 12

CDR3 protein: ASSPRTYEGAF
J gene: TRBJ1-1
V gene: TRBV19
clone size: few
CDR3 length: 11

CDR3 protein: SVEWPYNEQF
J gene: TRBJ2-1
V gene: TRBV29-1
clone size: NA
CDR3 length: 10

CDR3 protein: ASSLGAGGPGNEQF
J gene: TRBJ2-1
V gene: TRBV5-4
clone size: few
CDR3 length: 14

CDR3 protein: ASSANNQETQY
J gene: TRBJ2-5
V gene: TRBV6-5
clone size: NA
CDR3 length: 11

CDR3 protein: ASSFSHLNEQF
J gene: TRBJ2-1
V gene: TRBV27
clone size: NA
CDR3 length: 11

CDR3 protein: ASNTKRGAREMYEQY
J gene: TRBJ2-7
V gene: TRBV2
clone size: once
CDR3 length: 15

CDR3 protein: ASSQGVEESTGELF
J gene: TRBJ2-2
V gene: TRBV14
clone size: NA
CDR3 length: 14

CDR3 protein: SVALGLAGPDTQY
J gene: TRBJ2-3
V gene: TRBV29-1
clone size: NA
CDR3 length: 13

CDR3 protein: ASSPMGGRSNQPQH
J gene: TRBJ1-5
V gene: TRBV4-1
clone size: NA
CDR3 length: 14

CDR3 protein: ASSFLQGRDYGYT
J gene: TRBJ1-2
V gene: TRBV5-8
clone size: large
CDR3 length: 13

CDR3 protein: ASSLSANTEAF
J gene: TRBJ1-1
V gene: TRBV27
clone size: NA
CDR3 length: 11

CDR3 protein: ASSPPSSGRPHTGELF
J gene: TRBJ2-2
V gene: TRBV28
clone size: NA
CDR3 length: 16

CDR3 protein: ASSQETLDARINEKLF
J gene: TRBJ1-4
V gene: TRBV5-4
clone size: many
CDR3 length: 16

CDR3 protein: SAWDGSNYGYT
J gene: TRBJ1-2
V gene: TRBV29-1
clone size: NA
CDR3 length: 11

CDR3 protein: AWSWEVQETQY
J gene: TRBJ2-5
V gene: TRBV30
clone size: NA
CDR3 length: 11

CDR3 protein: SVVSRLNTEAF
J gene: TRBJ1-1
V gene: TRBV29-1
clone size: NA
CDR3 length: 11

CDR3 protein: ASSLNGGGQPQH
J gene: TRBJ1-5
V gene: TRBV27
clone size: NA
CDR3 length: 12

CDR3 protein: ASSLGTSGYTDTQY
J gene: TRBJ2-3
V gene: TRBV5-1
clone size: few
CDR3 length: 14

CDR3 protein: ASSLNMGGGYNEQF
J gene: TRBJ2-1
V gene: TRBV5-1
clone size: NA
CDR3 length: 14

CDR3 protein: SVVGLGETNYGYT
J gene: TRBJ1-2
V gene: TRBV29-1
clone size: NA
CDR3 length: 13

CDR3 protein: SVEGLRYNEQF
J gene: TRBJ2-1
V gene: TRBV29-1
clone size: NA
CDR3 length: 11